The 32 T cell receptor beta chains below come from one sample, sequenced in a study of T-cell reconstitution after alpha-beta-depleted transplantation in children. Unique molecular identifiers were incorporated when the TCRbeta library was constructed. TCRdb passed the PCR reads through MiXCR, listing each CDR3 protein once. The sample holds 400,000 to 500,000 distinct CDR3 sequences, 9.5% to 13% seen once. The sequences come from PBMCs from the stem cell graft donor, collected from the stem cell graft. The receptors come from a human donor who donated a stem cell graft to a child with acute myeloid leukemia.

This clonotype was found many times. This sequence joins TRBV20-1 and TRBJ1-4; 7 positions match TRBD1. Germline V gene sequence: CDR1 DFQATT, CDR2 SNEGSKA (reference sequence). After removal of 6 bases from V and 7 bases from J, the junction contained 8 bases not matched to a gene. CDR3 length: 13 amino acids. The CDR3 loop is CSASDRDSEKLFF. The CDR3 DNA reads as TGCAGTGCCTCCGACAGGGACTCTGAAAAACTGTTTTTT.

This clonotype was observed a few times. V and J are TRBV20-1 and TRBJ2-3; 13 positions match TRBD2. V lost 0 bases and J lost 8; bases outside the gene matches: 8. Looked up from germline, CDR1 is DFQATT and CDR2 is SNEGSKA (reference sequence). This CDR3 is built from 16 residues. CDR3 coding DNA: TGCAGTGCTAGAGATGTTACGGGACTAGCGGGAACTACGCAGTATTTT. Amino acids: CSARDVTGLAGTTQYF.

J is TRBJ2-7 and V is TRBV4-1, with D maybe TRBD1 (5 bases). Trimming shortened V by 1 base and J by 4 bases, and 11 bases separated the two germline ends. CDR1 and CDR2 (germline): MGHRA, YSYEKL. This CDR3 region has 14 residues. CDR3 protein: CASSQGAGIYEQYV. CDR3 bases: TGCGCCAGCAGCCAAGGGGCAGGGATATACGAGCAGTACGTC.

This clonotype was seen repeatedly, ten times or more. CDR3: CASSFSGSQHEQYF. For the CDR3, the DNA is TGTGCCAGCAGCTTCTCCGGAAGCCAACACGAGCAGTACTTC. This sequence joins TRBV7-9 and TRBJ2-7, with no clear D. The CDR3 is 14 residues long. V dropped 3 bases and J dropped 5 bases, with 14 bases sitting between them. CDR1 is SEHNR and CDR2 is FQNEAQ in the germline V gene (reference sequence).

This clonotype was counted only a few times. The CDR3 region has the DNA TGTGCCAGCAGCCTCATATACAGGGGGCAAGAAAACCCGAAGAGCAATCAGCCCCAGCATTTT. It encodes CASSLIYRGQENPKSNQPQHF. The rearrangement uses TRBV11-2 and TRBJ1-5; 9 nucleotides align to TRBD1. The CDR3 extends over 21 amino acids. After removal of 5 bases from V and 1 base from J, the junction contained 21 bases not matched to a gene. CDR1 is SGHAT and CDR2 is FQNNGV in the germline V gene.

In this sample, this clonotype turned up a few times. The V call is TRBV20-1, the J call TRBJ2-3; 13 bases fit TRBD2. The CDR3 totals 16 residues. The V and J ends lost 2 bases and 2 bases, in that order; junction bases with no gene match: 4. Per the germline V gene, CDR1 is DFQATT and CDR2 is SNEGSKA (reference sequence). CDR3 bases: TGCAGTGCTAGATCGGGACTAGCGGGACCCACAGATACGCAGTATTTT. It specifies CSARSGLAGPTDTQYF.

This clonotype was counted only a few times. This chain connects TRBV4-3 to TRBJ2-7; 10 bases agree with TRBD2. The CDR3 consists of 16 residues. The germline gives CDR1 LGHNA, CDR2 YSLEER. Trimming cost V 0 bases and J 2 bases; bases outside gene matches: 4. The CDR3 protein is CASSQDSLAGAYEQYF. The DNA for the CDR3 is TGCGCCAGCAGCCAAGATTCCCTAGCGGGGGCCTACGAGCAGTACTTC.

The chain uses TRBV12-3 or TRBV12-4 and TRBJ1-3; no definite D call. Trimming took off 6 bases at V and 0 bases at J, with 6 bases between the two ends. The CDR3 covers 13 residues. The DNA of the CDR3 is TGTGCCAGCAGAAGGATCTCTGGAAACACCATATATTTT. Its protein product is CASRRISGNTIYF.

The chain carries TRBV25-1 and TRBJ2-4; 15 positions agree with TRBD2. Germline V gives CDR1 MGHDK, CDR2 SYGVNS. This CDR3 has 19 amino acids. Losses at the gene ends were 5 bases for V and 9 bases for J; bases not matched to a gene: 17. This CDR3 reads CASSPSLPGLAGGYGIQYF. The CDR3 nucleotides read TGTGCCAGCAGTCCTTCCCTACCGGGACTAGCGGGGGGTTATGGCATTCAGTACTTC. Full variable domain (missing parts from reference TRBV25-1 and TRBJ2-4): EADIYQTPRYLVIGTGKKITLECSQTMGHDKMYWYQQDPGMELHLIHYSYGVNSTEKGDLSSESTVSRIRTEHFPLTLESARPSHTSQYLCASSPSLPGLAGGYGIQYFGAGTRLSVL.

This clonotype was found a few times. The CDR3 spells CAWSPGQGNEQFF. The CDR3, as DNA: TGTGCCTGGAGCCCCGGGCAGGGCAATGAGCAGTTCTTC. The chain uses TRBV30 and TRBJ2-1; a weak D match, TRBD1 (5 bases). In germline, CDR1 is GTSNPN, CDR2 SVGIG (reference sequence). Trimming shortened V by 3 bases and J by 6 bases, and 12 bases separated the two germline ends. The CDR3 contains 13 residues.

This sequence joins TRBV29-1 and TRBJ2-1; TRBD2 matches 8 bases. The V and J ends lost 7 bases and 4 bases, in that order; junction bases with no gene match: 9. Per the germline V gene, CDR1 is SQVTM and CDR2 is ANQGSEA. This CDR3 region has 14 residues. CDR3 DNA sequence: TGCAGCGCCTATGGGGCTAGCGGGTACAATGAGCAGTTCTTC. Protein: CSAYGASGYNEQFF.

This clonotype was counted ten times or more. This rearrangement joins TRBV25-1 to TRBJ2-1; a possible D gene is TRBD2 (6 bases). The CDR3 is made up of 16 amino acids. V shed 0 bases and J shed 1 base, with 10 bases lying between them. Germline loops: CDR1 MGHDK, CDR2 SYGVNS. The CDR3 DNA reads as TGTGCCAGCAGTGAATACGGGGGATGGTCCTACAATGAGCAGTTCTTC. Translated: CASSEYGGWSYNEQFF.

This chain links TRBV2 with TRBJ2-1, with TRBD2 matching 8 bases. Looked up from germline, CDR1 is SNHLY and CDR2 is FYNNEI. V trimming: 2 bases; J trimming: 0 bases; junction bases outside the gene matches: 3. CDR3 size: 16 residues. This CDR3 is CASSETLAGSYNEQFF. The CDR3 nucleotides read TGTGCCAGCAGTGAAACGCTAGCGGGCTCCTACAATGAGCAGTTCTTC.

This clonotype was recorded a few times. CDR3 protein: CASSQVQALEAFF. The CDR3 nucleotides are TGCGCCAGCAGCCAAGTCCAGGCACTTGAAGCTTTCTTT. The chain combines TRBV4-1 with TRBJ1-1; D not resolved. This CDR3 has 13 amino acids. V shed 1 base and J shed 7 bases, with 10 bases lying between them. Looked up from germline, CDR1 is MGHRA and CDR2 is YSYEKL.

Ten or more counts support this clonotype. The J gene is TRBJ2-5, the V gene TRBV29-1; 14 bases map to TRBD2. With 6 bases clipped from V and 5 bases from J, the junction kept 8 bases outside the gene matches. The germline V gene encodes CDR1 SQVTM and CDR2 ANQGSEA. This CDR3 has 15 amino acids. This chain's CDR3 is CSVRAGLAGVETQYF. The CDR3 DNA reads TGCAGCGTGAGAGCGGGACTAGCGGGGGTGGAGACCCAGTACTTC. Full variable domain (missing parts from reference TRBV29-1 and TRBJ2-5): SAVISQKPSRDICQRGTSLTIQCQVDSQVTMMFWYRQQPGQSLTLIATANQGSEATYESGFVIDKFPISRPNLTFSTLTVSNMSPEDSSIYLCSVRAGLAGVETQYFGPGTRLLVL.

This clonotype was seen only a few times. The chain has TRBV5-1 and TRBJ2-2, with D tentatively TRBD2 (5 bases). This CDR3 is 13 amino acids long. V was trimmed by 2 bases and J by 7 bases, leaving 9 bases between them. Germline CDR1 is SGHRS and CDR2 is YFSETQ. CDR3 in DNA: TGCGCCAGCAGCTTAGGACGGGGCGGGGAGCTGTTTTTT. Amino acid sequence: CASSLGRGGELFF.

The chain links TRBV5-1 to TRBJ1-1, with D tentatively TRBD1 (5 bases). V was pared by 4 bases and J by 0 bases, with 16 bases between. CDR1 SGHRS and CDR2 YFSETQ come from the germline V gene. This CDR3 is built from 16 residues. This CDR3 is CASSREGDFMNTEAFF. The DNA of the CDR3 is TGCGCCAGCAGCCGAGAAGGGGACTTCATGAACACTGAAGCTTTCTTT.

This clonotype was detected a few times. The rearrangement uses TRBV29-1 and TRBJ1-2, with TRBD1 as a possible D gene (5 bases). The germline V gene encodes CDR1 SQVTM and CDR2 ANQGSEA. The CDR3 extends over 14 amino acids. Trimming pared 7 bases from V and 7 bases from J, leaving 22 bases between. The CDR3 loop reads CSASGPDSFFGYTF. The CDR3 nucleotides are TGCAGCGCCTCGGGTCCTGACAGCTTCTTTGGCTACACCTTC.

This clonotype was counted a few times. The chain uses TRBV7-2 and TRBJ2-5; 9 nucleotides align to TRBD2. V was clipped by 1 base and J by 5 bases; unmatched bases: 5. The CDR3 length is 15 residues. The germline gives CDR1 SGHTA, CDR2 FQGNSA. This chain's CDR3 is CASSLVLAGVETQYF. CDR3 DNA: TGTGCCAGCAGCTTAGTATTAGCGGGGGTGGAGACCCAGTACTTC.

This clonotype has just a few counts. The rearrangement joins TRBV6-2 or TRBV6-3 to TRBJ2-3, with TRBD2 matching over 9 bases. CDR3 length: 14 amino acids. Per germline, CDR1 MNHEY and CDR2 SVGEGT. After removal of 6 bases from V and 3 bases from J, the junction contained 4 bases not matched to a gene. The CDR3 DNA reads as TGTGCCAGCAGCCAAAGCGGGAGGACAGATACGCAGTATTTT. Residues: CASSQSGRTDTQYF.

V and J are TRBV10-2 and TRBJ2-3; the match to TRBD2 covers 8 bases. Trimming removed 2 bases from V and 2 bases from J; junction bases left unmatched: 6. The length of the CDR3 is 16 residues. Germline values: CDR1 WSHSY, CDR2 SAAADI. The CDR3 loop reads CASSEGLAAVTDTQYF. For the CDR3, the DNA is TGCGCCAGCAGTGAGGGACTAGCAGCCGTCACAGATACGCAGTATTTT.

This clonotype has a count of ten or more. The DNA of the CDR3 is TGCAGTGCCAAAGGGCAGGCCAACACCATATATTTT. It codes for CSAKGQANTIYF. The chain uses TRBV20-1 and TRBJ1-3; D remains unclear. V gave up 6 bases and J gave up 7 bases, with 13 bases separating them. The CDR3 loop spans 12 amino acids. Germline CDR1 reads DFQATT; CDR2 reads SNEGSKA (reference sequence).

This clonotype has a count of ten or more. The V call is TRBV20-1, the J call TRBJ2-5; TRBD2 matches at 12 bases. There are 16 residues in the CDR3. Trimming cost V 2 bases and J 0 bases; bases outside gene matches: 4. Germline lookup yields CDR1 DFQATT and CDR2 SNEGSKA (reference sequence). In DNA form, the CDR3 reads TGCAGTGCTAGACCTGGACTAGCGGGGAACCAAGAGACCCAGTACTTC. It encodes CSARPGLAGNQETQYF.

The genes are TRBV20-1 and TRBJ2-1, with a weak D call TRBD2 (6 bases). Trimming took 6 bases from V and 6 from J, leaving 24 bases between them. CDR3 length: 16 amino acids. CDR1 and CDR2 from the germline V gene are DFQATT and SNEGSKA (reference sequence). The CDR3, as DNA: TGCAGTGCGAAGCTAGCGTCGGGTGGGAGGTTCAATGAGCAGTTCTTC. Residues: CSAKLASGGRFNEQFF.

The chain couples TRBV20-1 to TRBJ2-5; 9 positions match TRBD1. CDR3 length equals 15 residues. The ends lost 0 bases at V and 4 bases at J; junction bases unmatched: 6. In germline, CDR1 is DFQATT, CDR2 SNEGSKA (reference sequence). In DNA form, the CDR3 reads TGCAGTGCTAGAGATCAACAGGGGGCCGGAGAGACCCAGTACTTC. Translating gives CSARDQQGAGETQYF.

The CDR3 sequence: CASSQDPSLAGTDTQYF. CDR3 coding DNA: TGTGCCAGCAGCCAAGATCCCTCTCTAGCGGGAACAGATACGCAGTATTTT. The genes are TRBV4-2 and TRBJ2-3, with 9 bases matching TRBD2. The trim removed 0 bases at V and 3 bases at J, leaving 7 bases unmatched. The CDR3 covers 17 residues. Germline lookup yields CDR1 LGHNA and CDR2 YNFKEQ.

Only one count was recorded for this clonotype. The chain uses TRBV10-3 and TRBJ2-3; TRBD2 agrees at 11 bases. CDR3 size: 17 residues. Germline-derived CDR1 and CDR2 are ENHRY and SYGVKD. V trimming: 6 bases; J trimming: 5 bases; junction bases outside the gene matches: 13. In DNA, the CDR3 is TGTGCCATCAGCACGACACCTAGCGGGAGGATCCTAGATACGCAGTATTTT. Protein: CAISTTPSGRILDTQYF.

This clonotype was seen a few times. The rearrangement joins TRBV5-4 to TRBJ2-5; D is uncertain. CDR1 SGHNT and CDR2 YYREEE come from the germline V gene (reference sequence). Trimming shortened V by 4 bases and J by 0 bases, and 10 bases separated the two germline ends. The CDR3 totals 14 residues. The CDR3 DNA follows: TGTGCCAGCAGCATGATACAAGACCAAGAGACCCAGTACTTC. Translation gives CASSMIQDQETQYF.

This clonotype appeared many times. This chain connects TRBV12-3 or TRBV12-4 to TRBJ1-5; D might be TRBD1 (6 bases). The CDR3 covers 14 residues. V lost 5 bases, J lost 4 bases, and 12 bases lay in between. The CDR3 DNA sequence: TGTGCCAGCAGTATGACAGGACGAAATCAGCCCCAGCATTTT. Translating it yields CASSMTGRNQPQHF.

The chain is built from TRBV20-1 and TRBJ2-6; D is perhaps TRBD1 (6 bases). V lost 1 base, J lost 7 bases, and 8 bases lay in between. From germline, CDR1 is DFQATT and CDR2 SNEGSKA (reference sequence). The CDR3 consists of 13 residues. CDR3 region: CSARGTAANVLTF. CDR3 coding DNA: TGCAGTGCTAGAGGGACAGCAGCCAACGTCCTGACTTTC.

The CDR3 loop is CASSLGGRANNEQFF. For the CDR3, the DNA is TGCGCCAGCAGCTTGGGCGGGAGAGCCAACAATGAGCAGTTCTTC. The gene calls are TRBV5-1 and TRBJ2-1; 7 nucleotides match TRBD2. With 0 bases clipped from V and 5 bases from J, the junction kept 5 bases outside the gene matches. Germline V CDR1 and CDR2: SGHRS, YFSETQ. The CDR3 loop spans 15 amino acids.

This clonotype has more than one count but fewer than ten. The rearrangement uses TRBV6-5 and TRBJ2-3, with 13 bases that match TRBD2. This CDR3 has 18 residues. V trimming: 2 bases; J trimming: 5 bases; junction bases outside the gene matches: 10. From germline, CDR1 is MNHEY and CDR2 SVGAGI. Here the CDR3 reads CASSYGLAGEGGRDTQYF. The DNA of the CDR3 is TGTGCCAGCAGTTACGGACTAGCGGGAGAGGGGGGGAGAGATACGCAGTATTTT.